This T cell receptor beta chain was captured by sequencing in a study of blood T cell repertoires in COVID-19. About the research overall: The United States, Italy and Spain provided the acute and convalescent COVID-19 samples. T cells, B-cell-depleted T cells, or PBMCs provided the cDNA or gDNA that served as material.

Germline-derived CDR1 and CDR2 are SGHTA and FQGTGA. The junction had 8 bases not matched to a gene; V was cut back by 6 bases and J by 7 bases. CDR3 length: 15 residues. Assay used: immunoSEQ multiplex PCR; TCRdb lists only in-frame clones, some missing. The profile shows about 200,000 clones, 85% of them singletons. The receptor was derived from a woman of 80 years or more with acute or convalescent COVID-19. The sequencing sample was made of peripheral blood. The chain carries TRBV7-3 and TRBJ2-1, with TRBD2 matching 11 bases. Here the CDR3 DNA reads TGTGCCAGCAGTTCCAGACTAGCGGGGCGAAATGAGCAGTTCTTC. Amino acid sequence: CASSSRLAGRNEQFF.